These 19 T cell receptor beta chains were sequenced from one sample in a study of T cells in Graves' hyperthyroidism and ophthalmopathy. TCR beta CDR3 regions were amplified from RNA. During a first-round RT-PCR of the TCR CDR3, the HTBI primer set was used. TCRdb reprocessed the multiplex PCR reads with MiXCR, giving one entry per CDR3 protein. Counted here are around 620,000 distinct CDR3 sequences, 46% occurring once; the ten biggest clones make up 15% to 20%. Sequenced material: peripheral blood or thyroid tissue (not recorded which). Receptors originate from an adult woman with Graves' disease, either hyperthyroidism or ophthalmopathy (not recorded which).

This clonotype appeared a few times. The J gene is TRBJ2-7, the V gene TRBV28; tentatively, D is TRBD2 (5 bases). Germline V gene lookup returns CDR1 MDHEN and CDR2 SYDVKM. The CDR3 contains 14 residues. The V end was cut by 5 bases, the J end by 3 bases, with 14 bases between. The CDR3 reads CASSLQDYFYEQYF. CDR3 DNA: TGTGCCAGCAGTCTTCAAGACTACTTCTACGAGCAGTACTTC.

Turning to this clonotype: Just one base apart from a much larger clone, this may be a read error. CDR3 protein: CSAREGTAKGTQYF. CDR3 DNA: TGCAGTGCTAGAGAGGGGACAGCGAAAGGGACCCAGTACTTC. The chain combines TRBV20-1 with TRBJ2-5; 7 bases are a match to TRBD1. The CDR3 is 14 residues long. J gave up 7 bases and V 0 bases, and 8 bases lay outside the gene matches. Per germline, CDR1 DFQATT and CDR2 SNEGSKA (reference sequence).

This clonotype has a handful of counts. The chain joins TRBV3-1 to TRBJ2-7; the match to TRBD2 covers 7 bases. With 2 bases clipped from V and 4 bases from J, the junction kept 11 bases outside the gene matches. The CDR3 is made up of 16 amino acids. Germline-derived CDR1 and CDR2 are LGHDT and YNNKEL (reference sequence). The CDR3: CASSQKSGIPFYEQYF. DNA for the CDR3: TGTGCCAGCAGCCAAAAAAGCGGGATACCCTTTTACGAGCAGTACTTC.

In the case of this clonotype: An end of the junction differs from the germline gene, which may be a read error. The CDR3 nucleotides read TGTGCCAGCAGCCAACAGGGATCCGGCGGCTACACCTTC. Translated, it gives CASSQQGSGGYTF. This chain links TRBV10-2 with TRBJ1-2; tentatively, D is TRBD1 (6 bases). The CDR3 extends over 13 amino acids. CDR1 and CDR2 (germline): WSHSY, SAAADI.

This clonotype was seen a handful of times. The V and J genes are TRBV20-1 and TRBJ1-2; D is unclear. V shed 3 bases and J shed 4 bases, with 18 bases lying between them. The CDR3 length is 15 residues. CDR1 is DFQATT and CDR2 is SNEGSKA in the germline V gene (reference sequence). Here the CDR3 DNA reads TGCAGTGCTAGCAGTCCCGAAGAGTTCCTCTATGGCTACACCTTC. Translating it yields CSASSPEEFLYGYTF.

This clonotype has ten or more counts. V gene TRBV5-1 combines with J gene TRBJ2-6; weak D call: TRBD1 (5 bases). The CDR3 consists of 17 residues. The germline gives CDR1 SGHRS, CDR2 YFSETQ. V lost 2 bases and J 4 bases, leaving 16 bases between the germline ends. CDR3 loop: CASSFWGLTVGANVLTF. In DNA form, the CDR3 reads TGCGCCAGCAGCTTCTGGGGCTTAACGGTCGGGGCCAACGTCCTGACTTTC.

The table lists this clonotype with a few counts. The V gene is TRBV27, the J gene TRBJ1-1; the D gene is possibly TRBD1 (5 bases). The V and J ends lost 3 bases and 5 bases respectively, with 13 bases between them. The CDR3 length is 14 residues. From germline, CDR1 is MNHEY and CDR2 SMNVEV (reference sequence). The CDR3 reads CASSFGTQGTEAFF. CDR3 bases: TGTGCCAGCAGTTTCGGGACCCAAGGAACTGAAGCTTTCTTT.

In its sample, this clonotype was seen many times. The V call is TRBV20-1, the J call TRBJ1-3; possibly TRBD1 for D (6 bases). In germline, CDR1 is DFQATT, CDR2 SNEGSKA (reference sequence). The CDR3 is 11 residues long. V was shortened by 5 bases and J by 6 bases, with 8 bases between the two germline ends. CDR3 in DNA: TGCAGTGCTTACAGGGAAAACACCATATATTTT. Protein product: CSAYRENTIYF.

This clonotype showed up just once. This chain joins TRBV24-1 and TRBJ2-7; 7 nucleotides agree with TRBD2. V lost 9 bases and J lost 0; bases outside the gene matches: 7. Germline V gene sequence: CDR1 KGHDR, CDR2 SFDVKD. The CDR3 extends over 14 amino acids. The chain's CDR3 is CATGGAGSSYEQYF. CDR3 in DNA: TGTGCCACCGGGGGAGCGGGGAGCTCCTACGAGCAGTACTTC.

In the case of this clonotype: Sequence at one end of the junction differs from germline and may be a read error. This CDR3 is CSSSLLRGMLNTEAFF. The CDR3 coding sequence is TGTTCCAGCAGCTTATTAAGGGGGATGTTGAACACTGAAGCTTTCTTT. The V call is TRBV7-2, the J call TRBJ1-1; possibly TRBD1 for D (6 bases). The CDR3 length is 16 residues. Germline V gene sequence: CDR1 SGHTA, CDR2 FQGNSA.

The table lists this clonotype with a few counts. The chain links TRBV29-1 to TRBJ2-7; 9 bases are shared with TRBD1. The CDR3 runs to 16 residues. Looked up from germline, CDR1 is SQVTM and CDR2 is ANQGSEA. The CDR3 nucleotides read TGCAGTGTCGCCGGGACAGGGATAAGTTTGGGCTACGAGCAGTACTTC. This translates into CSVAGTGISLGYEQYF.

V usage is TRBV29-1 and J usage is TRBJ1-5, with TRBD1 matching over 8 bases. This CDR3 contains 12 residues. From germline, CDR1 is SQVTM and CDR2 ANQGSEA. Losses at the gene ends were 7 bases for V and 4 bases for J; bases not matched to a gene: 3. The CDR3, as DNA: TGCAGCGCAGGACAGGGTAATCAGCCCCAGCATTTT. Protein sequence: CSAGQGNQPQHF.

The chain employs TRBV5-1 and TRBJ1-6; 8 positions agree with TRBD1. The germline gives CDR1 SGHRS, CDR2 YFSETQ. This CDR3 comprises 16 residues. The ends lost 0 bases at V and 10 bases at J; junction bases unmatched: 9. CDR3 bases: TGCGCCAGCAGCTTGGAAGGCAGGGGGCCTCGGTCACCCCTCCACTTT. It encodes CASSLEGRGPRSPLHF.

CDR3 DNA sequence: TGTGCCAGTAGTATAGATCCTCTGGGGGGCTACACCTTC. Its translation is CASSIDPLGGYTF. This chain joins TRBV19 and TRBJ1-2, with D unresolved. CDR1 LNHDA and CDR2 SQIVND come from the germline V gene (reference sequence). V shed 0 bases and J shed 8 bases, with 10 bases lying between them. This CDR3 is built from 13 residues.

Many counts were recorded for this clonotype. This sequence joins TRBV4-2 and TRBJ2-7, with D possibly matching TRBD2 (5 bases). The CDR3 loop spans 17 amino acids. The germline V and J ends were trimmed by 0 bases and 2 bases, with 17 bases remaining between them. Germline V lookup: CDR1 LGHNA, CDR2 YNFKEQ. The CDR3 coding sequence is TGTGCCAGCAGCCAAGATATGGAGGACGGAGTTCCCTACGAGCAGTACTTC. The encoded protein is CASSQDMEDGVPYEQYF.

This clonotype was detected many times. V and J are TRBV29-1 and TRBJ2-7; 7 positions match TRBD1. CDR1 is SQVTM, CDR2 ANQGSEA, per germline. The CDR3 is made up of 16 amino acids. V lost 1 base and J lost 6; bases outside the gene matches: 15. The CDR3 DNA sequence: TGCAGCGTTGAAGTTACGTGGCCAGGGGGAATCCGCGAGCAGTACTTC. Amino acids: CSVEVTWPGGIREQYF.

V gene TRBV20-1 combines with J gene TRBJ1-1, with D perhaps TRBD1 (5 bases). Germline CDR1 reads DFQATT; CDR2 reads SNEGSKA (reference sequence). The germline V and J ends were trimmed by 7 bases and 1 base, with 16 bases remaining between them. The CDR3 consists of 14 residues. The CDR3 loop reads CSVVPPTGNTEAFF. CDR3 coding DNA: TGCAGTGTGGTCCCCCCTACAGGGAACACTGAAGCTTTCTTT.

CDR3 nucleotide sequence: TGTGCCAGCAGTTTACCCCGTTACAATCAGCCCCAGCATTTT. Residues: CASSLPRYNQPQHF. J is TRBJ1-5 and V is TRBV28; no definite D call. CDR1 and CDR2 from the germline V gene are MDHEN and SYDVKM. The ends were cut back, 2 bases at V and 3 bases at J, with 8 bases in the middle. This CDR3 is 14 amino acids long.

The chain carries TRBV10-3 and TRBJ2-7; tentatively, D is TRBD2 (6 bases). This CDR3 comprises 14 residues. The germline V and J ends were trimmed by 7 bases and 2 bases, with 15 bases remaining between them. The V gene's germline CDR1 is ENHRY and CDR2 SYGVKD. CDR3 coding DNA: TGTGCCATCAAAGGGCAGGGAGGTCCCTACGAGCAGTACTTC. The encoded protein is CAIKGQGGPYEQYF.